This TCR beta chain was sequenced during a study of tumor and adjacent non-tumor tissue in lung cancer. Overall study context: Aged about 30 to 76 years, patients included fewer than 11 men and 4 to 6 women with stage I to III disease. Study conclusions and caveats: Normal lung showed higher cumulative top 100 clone frequency than tumor.

This clonotype has a handful of counts. No antigen is known for it. No cell sorting was done before RNA was extracted from the tissue. This non-tumor lung sample came from over 3 cm beyond the tumor edge. Chemotherapy-naive patients with new lung cancer underwent thoracic surgery in China, August–November 2014. This CDR3 region has 14 residues. Germline V gene data show CDR1 as SQVTM and CDR2 as ANQGSEA. J gave up 4 bases and V 5 bases, and 7 bases lay outside the gene matches. TCRbeta libraries were built with three rounds of nested PCR, modified from ARM-PCR. TCRdb analysed the multiplex PCR reads with MiXCR anew, one entry per CDR3 protein. The table lists some 100,000 distinct CDR3 sequences, 60% to 65% of them singletons.

The source material was distant non-tumor lung tissue. The V call is TRBV29-1, the J call TRBJ2-3; 9 bases map to TRBD2. The receptor comes from a man in his fifties or sixties with non-small cell lung cancer. The chain's CDR3 is CSVMLAGRPDTQYF. CDR3 nucleotide sequence: TGCAGCGTTATGCTAGCGGGGAGACCAGATACGCAGTATTTT.